Detailed here is one TCR beta chain. This clonotype showed up many times. What this receptor recognizes is not known. Base quality data are lacking; no much larger clone is found one base away. TCR beta CDR3 regions were amplified from RNA transcripts. The TCR CDR3 was subjected to a first round of RT-PCR using the HTBI primer set and the Qiagen OneStep RT-PCR kit. A second multiplex PCR round built the libraries, followed by size selection and purification. Paired-end sequencing of the libraries was performed with 100 bp reads on an Illumina HiSeq2000. The authors' analysis ran thus. SOAPnuke was used to process the raw data, with reads discarded if the reads contained adapters or uncalled bases, had a mean Phred below 15, or lacked an exact constant-primer or identifier match. COPE v1.2.5 was used to merge high-quality paired reads, and clonotypes were defined as unique nucleotide sequences. MiTCR v1.1 was used to align clonotypes to the IMGT TRBV, TRBD and TRBJ reference segments. The analysis was restricted to V-J combinations with a frequency above 0.0001, which together covered 99% to 99.2% of the repertoires. A TCS score was defined as the ratio between F50 (clonal expansion) and ExV (chaos), using BLOSUM62-based TCRdist between CDR3 peptides within each V-J. Welch's t-statistics and random forest reduced 500 to 550 V-J features to fewer than 15, which were used in a naive Bayes classifier (R e1071). The Morisita-Horn index was used to measure how similar the thyroid and blood repertoires were. Through fastp at Q25 and MiXCR, TCRdb rebuilt clones from the public reads, retaining in-frame beta chains. Under each unique CDR3 protein, matching rows form one entry showing the most common genes and DNA. These V and J calls derive from TCRdb rather than the authors' analysis. The table for this sample lists roughly 570,000 distinct CDR3 sequences; about 43% of them were counted only once. Under 20% of the sample comes from the top ten.

Exclusion was applied to patients with uncontrolled infections, other autoimmune diseases, pregnancy or lactation. Diagnoses were established on the basis of clinical symptoms, serum thyroxine and TRAb, thyroid ultrasound, and orbital computed tomography. Total RNA was extracted using Trizol reagent, and RNA quality was assessed on an Agilent 2100 Bioanalyzer. The data belong to a study of T cells in Graves' hyperthyroidism and ophthalmopathy (dated by TCRdb to about 2019). Notes on the research overall: To identify TCR V-J signatures that set the groups apart, the researchers used a discovery cohort of about a hundred patients, made up of roughly 45 with Graves' ophthalmopathy and about 60 with stable Graves' hyperthyroidism. Whether ophthalmopathy could be predicted prospectively was tested in an independent validation cohort made up of 18 hyperthyroidism patients plus 17 patients who later progressed to ophthalmopathy. Once sampling was done, hyperthyroidism patients were given methimazole at a starting dose of 30 mg daily, whereas ophthalmopathy patients were given high-dose intravenous methylprednisolone. The paper describes TCR Vbeta CDR3 sequencing of about 140 peripheral blood samples, made up of 43 ophthalmopathy patients, 70 to 75 hyperthyroidism patients and 17 progressor patients. The study also compared thyroid tissue and blood T-cell repertoires from several Graves' hyperthyroidism patients. The 100 discovery patients were randomly split 7:3 into training and test sets.

Results the study describes overall, beyond this receptor: Ophthalmopathy was separated from stable hyperthyroidism by a 13 V-J signature model, with over 85% sensitivity and roughly 84% specificity obtained in cross-validation and 80%/75% obtained in testing. Blood samples also contained most of the expanded thyroid clonotypes (frequency above 0.001), which suggests that blood repertoires may reflect thyroid immune responses. During validation, the model predicted progression to ophthalmopathy a median of roughly 7.1 months ahead of onset, with around 65% sensitivity and under 85% specificity. Sample size was not statistically predetermined, and blinding of investigators to group allocation was not performed.

The V end loses 2 bases and the J end loses 3 bases, and a stretch of 16 bases separates them. The germline V gene specifies MNHEY as CDR1 and SVGAGI as CDR2. The CDR3 measures 16 amino acids from cysteine to phenylalanine. The entry retains the CDR3 DNA only, 48 bases that are in frame from base 1. Sequenced: peripheral blood or thyroid tissue (not recorded which). This receptor was identified in an adult woman with Graves' disease, either hyperthyroidism or ophthalmopathy (not recorded which). The chain is assembled from TRBV6-5 and TRBJ1-1; the D gene is not confidently resolved. The nucleotides are TGTGCCAGCAGTTACCGCGCAGGCCGCGTGGACACTGAAGCTTTCTTT. This yields the protein CASSYRAGRVDTEAFF.